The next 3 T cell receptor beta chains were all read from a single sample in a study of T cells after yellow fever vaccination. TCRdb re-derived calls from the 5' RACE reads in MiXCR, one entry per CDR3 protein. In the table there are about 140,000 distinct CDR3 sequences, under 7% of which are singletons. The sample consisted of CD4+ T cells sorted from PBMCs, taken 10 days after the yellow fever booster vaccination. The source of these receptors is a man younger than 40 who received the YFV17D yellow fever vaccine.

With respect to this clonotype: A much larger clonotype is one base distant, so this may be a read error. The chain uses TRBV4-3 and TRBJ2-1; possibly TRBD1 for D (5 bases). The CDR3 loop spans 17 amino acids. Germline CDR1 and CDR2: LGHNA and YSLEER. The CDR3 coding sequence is TGCGCCAGCATCCAAGATATGACAGCTCAGATCTACAATGAGCAGTTCTTC. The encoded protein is CASIQDMTAQIYNEQFF.

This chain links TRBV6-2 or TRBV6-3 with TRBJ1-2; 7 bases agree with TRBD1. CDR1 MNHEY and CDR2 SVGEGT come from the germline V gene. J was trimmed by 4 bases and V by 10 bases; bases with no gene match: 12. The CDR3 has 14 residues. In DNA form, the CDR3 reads TGTGCCACCAGGGAGACAGGGAAAGCCTATGGCTACACCTTC. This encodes CATRETGKAYGYTF.

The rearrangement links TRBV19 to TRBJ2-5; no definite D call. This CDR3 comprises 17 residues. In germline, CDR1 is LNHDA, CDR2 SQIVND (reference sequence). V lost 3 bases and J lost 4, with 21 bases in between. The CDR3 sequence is CASSIWPGRGGGETQYF. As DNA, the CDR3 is TGTGCCAGTAGTATTTGGCCCGGTCGAGGCGGCGGAGAGACCCAGTACTTC.